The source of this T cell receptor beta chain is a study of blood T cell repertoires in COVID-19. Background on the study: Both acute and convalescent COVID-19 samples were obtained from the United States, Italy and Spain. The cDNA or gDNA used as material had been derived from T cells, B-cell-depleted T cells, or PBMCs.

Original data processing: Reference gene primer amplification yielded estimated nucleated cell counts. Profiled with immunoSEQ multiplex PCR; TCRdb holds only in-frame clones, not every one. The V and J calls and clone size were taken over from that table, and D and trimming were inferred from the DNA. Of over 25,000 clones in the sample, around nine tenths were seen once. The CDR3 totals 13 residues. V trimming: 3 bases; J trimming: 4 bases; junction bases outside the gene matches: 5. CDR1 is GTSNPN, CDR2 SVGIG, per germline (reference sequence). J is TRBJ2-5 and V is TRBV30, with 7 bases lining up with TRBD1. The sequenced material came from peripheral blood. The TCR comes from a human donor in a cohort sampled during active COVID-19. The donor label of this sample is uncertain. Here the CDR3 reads CAWSQGELETQYF. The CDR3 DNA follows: TGTGCCTGGAGCCAGGGGGAGCTAGAGACCCAGTACTTC.